Listed below are T cell receptor beta chains from one sample, sequenced in a study of CD8+CD57+ T cells in acquired aplastic anemia. TCRdb re-analysed the reads in MiXCR, keeping a single row per CDR3 protein. The profile covers 150,000 to 200,000 distinct CDR3 sequences, with approximately 40% appearing a single time and approximately 1% taken by the ten largest. The specimen sequenced was sorted CD4+, CD8+, or CD8+CD57+ T cells (not recorded which) from PBMCs. All receptors come from a human donor in good health. CDR3s include the opening cysteine and the closing phenylalanine or tryptophan. D genes are given only for firm matches. The listing skips clone size in some rows; elsewhere it reads once, few, many or a size class.

v_gene,j_gene,abundance,d_gene,CDR3nt,CDR3aa
TRBV7-9,TRBJ1-2,few,.,TGTGCCAGCAGCTTATCACAGAACTATGGCTACACCTTC,CASSLSQNYGYTF
TRBV24-1,TRBJ2-7,.,TRBD1,TGTGCCACCAGTGCCGGGACAGGATTTTACGAGCAGTACTTC,CATSAGTGFYEQYF
TRBV25-1,TRBJ1-4,.,.,TGTGCCAGCAGTGATTCACGAGGGACTCTAGGTGAAAAACTGTTTTTT,CASSDSRGTLGEKLFF
TRBV20-1,TRBJ2-1,many,.,TGCAGTGCTTTCCCAAGAGGACGCGACAATGAGCAGTTCTTC,CSAFPRGRDNEQFF
TRBV24-1,TRBJ2-7,.,.,TGTGCCACCAGTGAAGGGAGGCTGGACGAGCAGTACTTC,CATSEGRLDEQYF
TRBV28,TRBJ2-7,few,TRBD2,TGTGCCAGCAGCTCTCGGGCGGGAGGATCGTGGTACGAGCAGTACTTC,CASSSRAGGSWYEQYF
TRBV7-9,TRBJ1-2,.,.,TGTGCCAGCAGCTTATACTATGGCTACACCTTC,CASSLYYGYTF
TRBV20-1,TRBJ2-1,.,.,TGCAGTGCTGGACAGTACAATGAGCAGTTCTTC,CSAGQYNEQFF
TRBV2,TRBJ2-1,.,TRBD1,TGTGCCAGCAGTGCAGGACAGGTAGAGCAGTTCTTC,CASSAGQVEQFF
TRBV20-1,TRBJ1-5,.,.,TGCAGTGCTCAACAGGAAAATCAGCCCCAGCATTTT,CSAQQENQPQHF
TRBV12-3/TRBV12-4,TRBJ1-6,few,.,TGTGCCAGCAGTTCCCACAGGGAGAGCTCCTATAATTCACCCCTCCACTTT,CASSSHRESSYNSPLHF
TRBV7-2,TRBJ2-7,many,TRBD2,TGTGCCAGCAGCTTAATGTTTGGCGGGGGACCCTACGAGCAGTACTTC,CASSLMFGGGPYEQYF
TRBV4-1,TRBJ2-3,.,.,TGCGCCAGCAGCCAGCTCGGGCGGTTGGGCACAGATACGCAGTATTTT,CASSQLGRLGTDTQYF
TRBV15,TRBJ1-6,.,.,TGTGCCACCAGCAGAATAGGGAAGGGACCCCTCCACTTT,CATSRIGKGPLHF
TRBV20-1,TRBJ2-2,many,.,TGCAGTGCTAGCCGGGACCCGCTCACCGGGGAGCTGTTTTTT,CSASRDPLTGELFF
TRBV10-2,TRBJ1-1,.,TRBD1,TGCGCTAGCCAAACGTGGACAGGGAGTGCTGGAGCTTTCTTT,CASQTWTGSAGAFF
TRBV11-1,TRBJ2-1,few,.,TGTGCCAGCAGCTTACCTCCGGGAGTAACCTACAATGAGCAGTTCTTC,CASSLPPGVTYNEQFF
TRBV3-1,TRBJ1-2,.,TRBD1,TGTGCCAGCAGCCAAGTTTCAGGGGGCGCCTATGGCTACACCTTC,CASSQVSGGAYGYTF
TRBV20-1,TRBJ1-6,.,.,TGCAGTGCTTCCTCCGGGACCGGGGGCAGCTCCTATAATTCACCCCTCCACTTT,CSASSGTGGSSYNSPLHF
TRBV4-2,TRBJ1-5,.,.,TGTGCCAGCAGCCCCCCAATGGAGGGGCGAGTTCAGCCCCAGCATTTT,CASSPPMEGRVQPQHF
TRBV18,TRBJ1-1,few,.,TGTGCCAGCTCTCAACAGGGCCCGAACGGTGAAGCTTTCTTT,CASSQQGPNGEAFF
TRBV27,TRBJ2-1,.,.,TGTGCCATCTCTCAGGGGAGTAGTTACAATGAGCAGTTCTTC,CAISQGSSYNEQFF
TRBV10-3,TRBJ2-1,few,.,TGTGCCATCAGTGAGCCTAGCTCCTACAATGAGCAGTTCTTC,CAISEPSSYNEQFF
TRBV24-1,TRBJ1-5,many,.,TGTGCCACCAGTATCCGGGGGGAGAGCCAGCCCCAGCATTTT,CATSIRGESQPQHF
TRBV5-1,TRBJ2-1,many,TRBD2,TGCGCCAGCAGCCATAGCGGGAGCTCCTACAATGAGCAGTTCTTC,CASSHSGSSYNEQFF
TRBV7-2,TRBJ2-7,.,.,TGTGCCAGCAGCCAGGGACCTCCCTACGAGCAGTACTTC,CASSQGPPYEQYF
TRBV29-1,TRBJ1-1,.,.,TGCAGCGCCGGGGTAGACACTGAAGCTTTCTTT,CSAGVDTEAFF
TRBV10-2,TRBJ1-1,once,.,TGCGCCAGCAGAGACCGCCTCACTGAAGCTTTCTTT,CASRDRLTEAFF
TRBV7-8,TRBJ2-1,.,TRBD2,TGTGCCAGCAGGAGCGGGAGCAATGAGCAGTTCTTC,CASRSGSNEQFF
TRBV25-1,TRBJ2-3,.,.,TGTGCCTGCAGTGCTCGGATCAACACAGATACGCAGTATTTT,CACSARINTDTQYF
TRBV5-8,TRBJ2-1,many,.,TGTGCCAGCAGCTCAACTGGTACCGGCGATCGGCAGTTCTTC,CASSSTGTGDRQFF
TRBV11-1,TRBJ1-1,many,.,TGTGCCAGCAGCATCACGCAAGGTCCTGAAGCTTTCTTT,CASSITQGPEAFF
TRBV30,TRBJ2-7,many,.,TGTGCCTGGACGTCAAGGGGTGAGCAGTACTTC,CAWTSRGEQYF
TRBV6-1,TRBJ2-1,.,.,TGTGCCAGCAGTGTTGGGAGGTCGACCTACAATGAGCAGTTCTTC,CASSVGRSTYNEQFF
TRBV7-2,TRBJ1-1,.,.,TGTGCCAGCAGCTTAGGACGGGGGTATGCTTTCTTT,CASSLGRGYAFF
TRBV20-1,TRBJ2-7,many,.,TGCAGTGCTAGATGGGGAGACGAGCAGTACTTC,CSARWGDEQYF
TRBV2,TRBJ2-1,once,.,TGTGCCAGCAGTTATCTCCCGGGCGAGCAGTTCTTC,CASSYLPGEQFF
TRBV19,TRBJ1-6,many,.,TGTGCCAGTAGTATAGGGGACGATTCACCCCTCCACTTT,CASSIGDDSPLHF
TRBV24-1,TRBJ1-5,few,.,TGTGCCACCAGTGCTCTTGGCCAGGCTGGGAAGCCCCAGCATTTT,CATSALGQAGKPQHF
TRBV6-2/TRBV6-3,TRBJ2-1,.,.,TGTGCCAGCAGTTACCGGACGGGGCCTCGCTCCTACAATGAGCAGTTCTTC,CASSYRTGPRSYNEQFF
TRBV7-2,TRBJ2-5,.,TRBD2,TGTGCCAGCAGCCAGACTAGCTTGGAGACCCAGTACTTC,CASSQTSLETQYF
TRBV14,TRBJ2-7,.,.,TGTGCCAGCAGCCAATTCAGCGAGCAGTACTTC,CASSQFSEQYF
TRBV4-1,TRBJ2-7,many,.,TGCGCCAGCAGCCAAGTTCTTCCCGGGACCAAGTCCTACGAGCAGTACTTC,CASSQVLPGTKSYEQYF
TRBV11-1,TRBJ1-5,many,TRBD1,TGTGCCAGCAGCTTTAGGGCCAGCCCCTGGACAGGCCTATATAGCAATCAGCCCCAGCATTTT,CASSFRASPWTGLYSNQPQHF
TRBV14,TRBJ1-2,.,.,TGTGCCAGCAGCCAAAGCAGGGGAAGCGGCTACACCTTC,CASSQSRGSGYTF
TRBV5-6,TRBJ2-7,many,.,TGTGCCAGCAGTTATTGGGCGAGGGCCGAGCAGTACTTC,CASSYWARAEQYF
TRBV15,TRBJ2-7,once,TRBD2,TGTGCCACCAGCAGAGATGGCGGGGGAGTTCGTTACGAGCAGTACTTC,CATSRDGGGVRYEQYF
TRBV19,TRBJ2-2,.,.,.,CASSIGQYVGELFF
TRBV5-4,TRBJ2-3,once,.,TGTGCCAGCAGCCAACAGGGAGCGGATACGCAGTATTTT,CASSQQGADTQYF
TRBV5-4,TRBJ1-1,.,.,TGTGCCAGCAGCTTCCCCTCAACAGGGTACCGGGCTGAAGCTTTCTTT,CASSFPSTGYRAEAFF
TRBV18,TRBJ1-1,.,.,TGTGCCAGCTCACGTGGACGGGAGAACACTGAAGCTTTCTTT,CASSRGRENTEAFF
TRBV5-1,TRBJ2-3,many,TRBD1,TGCGCCAGCCTATCCGGGACAGGGACCACAGATACGCAGTATTTT,CASLSGTGTTDTQYF
TRBV29-1,TRBJ2-3,once,.,TGCAGCGCCAAGCCTGGGGGCCCTAGCACAGATACGCAGTATTTT,CSAKPGGPSTDTQYF
TRBV20-1,TRBJ2-7,many,.,TGCAGTGCCCCCAGGGCGGTAAGCTACGAGCAGTACTTC,CSAPRAVSYEQYF
TRBV9,TRBJ1-1,many,.,TGTGCCAGCAGCGCAGGGGCTCCTAGAAACACTGAAGCTTTCTTT,CASSAGAPRNTEAFF
TRBV19,TRBJ1-5,many,.,TGTGCCAGTAGTATAGATCCCAGGAATCAGCCCCAGCATTTT,CASSIDPRNQPQHF
TRBV7-2,TRBJ2-7,.,TRBD1,TGTGCCAGCAGCAACCAGGGACAGCGATTGGCCGAGCAGTACTTC,CASSNQGQRLAEQYF
TRBV2,TRBJ2-3,.,.,TGTGCCAGCAGTGTCAGGGAAACAGACACGCAGTATTTT,CASSVRETDTQYF
TRBV7-9,TRBJ1-1,.,.,TGTGCCAGCAGCTTGGTGGAAGGGGGTACTGAAGCTTTCTTT,CASSLVEGGTEAFF
TRBV3-1,TRBJ2-3,.,.,TGTGCCAGCAGTCTCCTTTCTTCCATTAGCACAGATACGCAGTATTTT,CASSLLSSISTDTQYF